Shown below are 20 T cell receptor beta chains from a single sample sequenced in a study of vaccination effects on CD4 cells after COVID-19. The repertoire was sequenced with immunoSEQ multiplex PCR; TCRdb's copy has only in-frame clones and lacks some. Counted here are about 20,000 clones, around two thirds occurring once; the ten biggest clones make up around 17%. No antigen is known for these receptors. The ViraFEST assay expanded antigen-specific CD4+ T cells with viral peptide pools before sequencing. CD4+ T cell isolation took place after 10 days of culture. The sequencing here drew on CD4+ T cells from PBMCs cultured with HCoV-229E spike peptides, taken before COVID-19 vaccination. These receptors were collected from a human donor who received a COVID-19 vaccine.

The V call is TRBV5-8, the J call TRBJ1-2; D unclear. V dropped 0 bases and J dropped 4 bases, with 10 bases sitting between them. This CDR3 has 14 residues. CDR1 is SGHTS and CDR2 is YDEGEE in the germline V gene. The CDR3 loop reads CASSLDRGPYGYTF. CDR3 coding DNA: TGTGCCAGCAGCTTGGATAGAGGGCCCTATGGCTACACCTTC.

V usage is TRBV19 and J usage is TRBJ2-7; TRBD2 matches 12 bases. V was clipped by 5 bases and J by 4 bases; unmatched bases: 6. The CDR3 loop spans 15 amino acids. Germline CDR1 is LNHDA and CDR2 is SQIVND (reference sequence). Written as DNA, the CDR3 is TGTGCCAGTAGTGCCGGACTAGCGGGGATATACGAGCAGTACTTC. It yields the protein CASSAGLAGIYEQYF. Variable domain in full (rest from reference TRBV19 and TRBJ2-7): DGGITQSPKYLFRKEGQNVTLSCEQNLNHDAMYWYRQDPGQGLRLIYYSQIVNDFQKGDIAEGYSVSREKKESFPLTVTSAQKNPTAFYLCASSAGLAGIYEQYFGPGTRLTVT.

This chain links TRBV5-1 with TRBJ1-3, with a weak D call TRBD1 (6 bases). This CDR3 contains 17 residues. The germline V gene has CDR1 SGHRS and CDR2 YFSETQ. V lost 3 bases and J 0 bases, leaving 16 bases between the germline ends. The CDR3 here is CASSSLGHLSSGNTIYF. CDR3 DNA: TGCGCCAGCAGCTCTTTGGGACACCTTTCCTCTGGAAACACCATATATTTT.

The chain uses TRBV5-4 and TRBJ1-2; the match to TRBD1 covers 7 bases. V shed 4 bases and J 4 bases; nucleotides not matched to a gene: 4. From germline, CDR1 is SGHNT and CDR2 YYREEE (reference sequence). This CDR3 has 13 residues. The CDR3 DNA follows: TGTGCCAGCAGCCGGGACAGTACCTATGGCTACACCTTC. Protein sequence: CASSRDSTYGYTF.

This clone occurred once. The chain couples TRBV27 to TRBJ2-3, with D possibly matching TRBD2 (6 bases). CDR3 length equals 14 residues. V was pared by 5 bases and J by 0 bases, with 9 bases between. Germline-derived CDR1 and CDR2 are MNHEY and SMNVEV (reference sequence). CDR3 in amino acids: CASSISGSTDTQYF. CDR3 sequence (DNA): TGTGCCAGCAGTATTAGCGGAAGCACAGATACGCAGTATTTT.

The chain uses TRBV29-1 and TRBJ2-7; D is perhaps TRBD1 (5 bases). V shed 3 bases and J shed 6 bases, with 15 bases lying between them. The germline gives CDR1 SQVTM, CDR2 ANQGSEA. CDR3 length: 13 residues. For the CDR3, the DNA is TGCAGCGTTGAGCGTGACAGATTTGGCGAGCAGTACTTC. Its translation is CSVERDRFGEQYF.

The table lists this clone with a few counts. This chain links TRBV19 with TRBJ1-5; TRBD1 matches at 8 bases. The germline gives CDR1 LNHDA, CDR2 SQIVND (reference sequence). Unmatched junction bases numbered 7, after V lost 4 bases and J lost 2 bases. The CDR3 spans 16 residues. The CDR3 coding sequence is TGTGCCAGTAGTACCCAACCGACAGGGGGCAATCAGCCCCAGCATTTT. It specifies CASSTQPTGGNQPQHF.

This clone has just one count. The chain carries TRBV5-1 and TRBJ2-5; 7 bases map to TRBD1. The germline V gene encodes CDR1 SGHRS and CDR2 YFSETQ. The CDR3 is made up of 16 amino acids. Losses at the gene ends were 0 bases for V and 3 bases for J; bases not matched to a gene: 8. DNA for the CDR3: TGCGCCAGCAGCTTGGGGCTAGGACAGGTAGAAGAGACCCAGTACTTC. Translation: CASSLGLGQVEETQYF.

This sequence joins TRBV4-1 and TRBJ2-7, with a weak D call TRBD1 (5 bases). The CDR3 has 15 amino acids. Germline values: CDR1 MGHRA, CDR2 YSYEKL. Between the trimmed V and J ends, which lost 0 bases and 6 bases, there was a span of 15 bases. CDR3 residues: CASSQEGRGVGEQYF. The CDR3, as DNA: TGCGCCAGCAGCCAAGAGGGTAGGGGTGTGGGCGAGCAGTACTTC.

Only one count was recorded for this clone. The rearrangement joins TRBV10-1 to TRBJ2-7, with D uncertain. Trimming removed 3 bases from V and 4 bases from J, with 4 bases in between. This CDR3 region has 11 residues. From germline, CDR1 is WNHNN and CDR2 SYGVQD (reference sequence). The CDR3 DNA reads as TGCGCCAGCAGTGAAGGGTACGAGCAGTACTTC. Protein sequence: CASSEGYEQYF.

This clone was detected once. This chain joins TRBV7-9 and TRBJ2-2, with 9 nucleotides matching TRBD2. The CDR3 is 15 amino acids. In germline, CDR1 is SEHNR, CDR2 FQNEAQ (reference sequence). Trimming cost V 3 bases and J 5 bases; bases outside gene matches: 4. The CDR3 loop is CASSLSGGRTGELFF. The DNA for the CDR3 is TGTGCCAGCAGCTTGAGCGGGGGGCGGACCGGGGAGCTGTTTTTT.

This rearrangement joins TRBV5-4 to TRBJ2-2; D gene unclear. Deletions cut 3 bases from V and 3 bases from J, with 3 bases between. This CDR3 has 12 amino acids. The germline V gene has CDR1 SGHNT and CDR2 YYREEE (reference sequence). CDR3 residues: CASSWDTGELFF. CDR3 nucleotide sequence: TGTGCCAGCAGCTGGGACACCGGGGAGCTGTTTTTT. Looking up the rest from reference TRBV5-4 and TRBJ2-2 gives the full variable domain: ETGVTQSPTHLIKTRGQQVTLRCSSQSGHNTVSWYQQALGQGPQFIFQYYREEENGRGNFPPRFSGLQFPNYSSELNVNALELDDSALYLCASSWDTGELFFGEGSRLTVL.

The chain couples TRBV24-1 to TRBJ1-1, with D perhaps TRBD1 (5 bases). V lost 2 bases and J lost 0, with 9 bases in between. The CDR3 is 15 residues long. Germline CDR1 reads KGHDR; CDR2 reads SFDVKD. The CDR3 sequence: CATSDSRGMNTEAFF. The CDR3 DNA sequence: TGTGCCACCAGTGATTCTAGGGGAATGAACACTGAAGCTTTCTTT.

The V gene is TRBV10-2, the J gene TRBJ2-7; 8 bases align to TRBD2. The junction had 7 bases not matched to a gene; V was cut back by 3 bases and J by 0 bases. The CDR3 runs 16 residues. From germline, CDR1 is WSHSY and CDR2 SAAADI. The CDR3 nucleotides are TGCGCCAGCAGTGATCCTGGCGGGAGGACCTCCTACGAGCAGTACTTC. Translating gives CASSDPGGRTSYEQYF.

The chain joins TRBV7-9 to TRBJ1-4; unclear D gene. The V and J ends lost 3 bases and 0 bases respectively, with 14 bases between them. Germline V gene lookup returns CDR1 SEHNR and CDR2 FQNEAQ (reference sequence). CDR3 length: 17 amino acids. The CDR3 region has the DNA TGTGCCAGCAGCTTTTTAAGTAGGCCAGCAACTAATGAAAAACTGTTTTTT. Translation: CASSFLSRPATNEKLFF.

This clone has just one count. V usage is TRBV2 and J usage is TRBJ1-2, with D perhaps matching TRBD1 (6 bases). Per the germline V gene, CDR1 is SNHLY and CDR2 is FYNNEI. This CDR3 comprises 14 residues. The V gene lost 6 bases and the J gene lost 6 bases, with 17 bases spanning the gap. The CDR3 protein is CASRGQGNSDGYTF. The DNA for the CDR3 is TGTGCCAGCAGGGGACAAGGCAATTCGGATGGCTACACCTTC.

The DNA of the CDR3 is TGCAGTGCTAGTAGGACAGGGATGAACACCGGGGAGCTGTTTTTT. Encoded protein: CSASRTGMNTGELFF. The V and J genes are TRBV20-1 and TRBJ2-2, with 8 positions matching TRBD1. Germline values: CDR1 DFQATT, CDR2 SNEGSKA (reference sequence). This CDR3 region has 15 residues. With 3 bases clipped from V and 1 base from J, the junction kept 4 bases outside the gene matches.

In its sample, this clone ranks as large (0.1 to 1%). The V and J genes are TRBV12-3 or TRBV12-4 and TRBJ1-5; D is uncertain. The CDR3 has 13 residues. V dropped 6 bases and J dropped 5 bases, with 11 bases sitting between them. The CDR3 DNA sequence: TGTGCCAGCAGGCGACGGATTGATCAGCCCCAGCATTTT. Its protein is CASRRRIDQPQHF.

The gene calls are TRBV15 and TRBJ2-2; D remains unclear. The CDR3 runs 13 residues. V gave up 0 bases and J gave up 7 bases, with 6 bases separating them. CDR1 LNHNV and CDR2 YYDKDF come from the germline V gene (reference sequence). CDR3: CATSRDGYGELFF. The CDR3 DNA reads TGTGCCACCAGCAGAGACGGATACGGGGAGCTGTTTTTT. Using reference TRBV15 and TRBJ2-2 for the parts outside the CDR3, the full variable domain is DAMVIQNPRYQVTQFGKPVTLSCSQTLNHNVMYWYQQKSSQAPKLLFHYYDKDFNNEADTPDNFQSRRPNTSFCFLDIRSPGLGDTAMYLCATSRDGYGELFFGEGSRLTVL.

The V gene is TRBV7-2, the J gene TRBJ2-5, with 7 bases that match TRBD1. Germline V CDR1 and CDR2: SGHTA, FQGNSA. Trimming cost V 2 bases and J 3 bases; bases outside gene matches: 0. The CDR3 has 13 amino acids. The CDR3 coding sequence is TGTGCCAGCAGCTTAACAGGGGAAGAGACCCAGTACTTC. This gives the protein CASSLTGEETQYF.